The sequence of this T cell receptor beta chain was determined in a study of technical replicates of blood from a handful of donors. Repertoires were generated with immunoSEQ multiplex PCR, while TCRdb's copy carries only in-frame clones and drops some. There are just under 60,000 clones in the sample; approximately 95% occur only once, and 3% lies in the top ten. Germline V lookup: CDR1 SGHAT, CDR2 FQNNGV. Trimming pared 0 bases from V and 7 bases from J, leaving 8 bases between. This CDR3 comprises 13 residues. This sequence was found in a human donor in good health. Some clones in this sample may be carry-over from other donors' samples. Material for sequencing was PBMCs. V usage is TRBV11-2 and J usage is TRBJ2-3, with a weak D call TRBD2 (6 bases). The CDR3 bases are TGTGCCAGCAGCTTAGATCGGGGGAATACGCAGTATTTT. It encodes CASSLDRGNTQYF. Variable domain in full (rest from reference TRBV11-2 and TRBJ2-3): EAGVAQSPRYKIIEKRQSVAFWCNPISGHATLYWYQQILGQGPKLLIQFQNNGVVDDSQLPKDRFSAERLKGVDSTLKIQPAKLEDSAVYLCASSLDRGNTQYFGPGTRLTVL.